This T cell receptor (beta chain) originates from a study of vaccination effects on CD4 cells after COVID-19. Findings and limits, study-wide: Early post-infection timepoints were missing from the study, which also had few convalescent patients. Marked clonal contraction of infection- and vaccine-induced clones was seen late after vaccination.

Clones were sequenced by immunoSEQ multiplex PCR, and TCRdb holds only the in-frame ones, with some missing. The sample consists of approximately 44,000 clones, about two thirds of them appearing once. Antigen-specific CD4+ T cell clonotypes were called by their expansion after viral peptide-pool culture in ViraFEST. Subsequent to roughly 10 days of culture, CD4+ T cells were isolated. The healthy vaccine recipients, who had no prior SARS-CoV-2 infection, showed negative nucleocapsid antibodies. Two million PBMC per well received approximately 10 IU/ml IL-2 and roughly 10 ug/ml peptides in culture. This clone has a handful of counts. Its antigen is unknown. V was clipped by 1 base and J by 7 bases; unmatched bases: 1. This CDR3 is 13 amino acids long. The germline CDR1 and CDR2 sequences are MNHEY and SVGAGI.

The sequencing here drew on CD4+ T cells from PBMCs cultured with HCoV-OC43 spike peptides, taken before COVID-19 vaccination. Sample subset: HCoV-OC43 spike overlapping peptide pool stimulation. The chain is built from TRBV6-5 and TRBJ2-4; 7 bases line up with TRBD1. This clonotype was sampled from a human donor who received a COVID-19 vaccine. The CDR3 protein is CASSYLQGNIQYF. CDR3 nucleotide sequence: TGTGCCAGCAGTTACTTACAGGGGAACATTCAGTACTTC.